This T cell receptor (beta chain) was captured in a study of T cell responses to AZD1222 COVID-19 vaccine. Study-level points and caveats: Unmutated variant regions reportedly attract nearly half of all spike-specific TCRs.

As regards this clone: Its target is not known.

Some clones are missing from TCRdb's copy, which holds only in-frame ones; the method was immunoSEQ multiplex PCR. The table lists about 54,000 clones, 70% to 90% of them singletons, with 6.9% in the top ten. CDR3 size: 12 residues. V was clipped by 6 bases and J by 5 bases, with 10 bases between them. The V gene's germline CDR1 is MNHEY and CDR2 SVGEGT. The TCR sequence derives from an adult who received the AZD1222 COVID-19 vaccine. The chain couples TRBV6-2 or TRBV6-3 to TRBJ1-1; maybe TRBD1 (6 bases). The sample was peripheral blood, taken 28 days after the second AZD1222 dose. The CDR3 DNA is TGTGCCAGCAGCCCACAGGGAACTGAAGCTTTCTTT. The encoded protein is CASSPQGTEAFF.